This T cell receptor (beta chain) was obtained from a study of spatial heterogeneity in lung cancer. About the study: The average count in raw reads for each unique TCR and UMI combination exceeded nine appearances.

Relative to its sample, this clonotype is medium-sized. The CDR3 sequence is 14 residues long. Between the trimmed V and J ends, which lost 1 base and 10 bases, there was a span of 13 bases. From the 5' RACE reads, TCRdb called clonotypes with MiXCR, one entry per CDR3 protein. Of approximately 2,000 distinct CDR3 sequences listed, under 8% were seen once; the top ten hold roughly 13%. Time point here: sample taken at primary tumor resection. This clonotype was sampled from a male donor with early-stage non-small cell lung cancer. The source was normal lung tissue next to the tumor, collected at surgery. V gene TRBV12-3 or TRBV12-4 combines with J gene TRBJ1-4; D uncertain. The CDR3: CASSLEPLNGKLFF. The CDR3 DNA reads TGTGCCAGCAGTTTAGAACCACTAAACGGAAAACTGTTTTTT.